This T cell receptor beta chain was observed in a study of blood T cell repertoires in COVID-19. Participants were placed into cohorts based on the clinical history they reported. Resolution of symptoms, clearance, or two negative PCRs was present in recovered Cohort 3 donors. Produced via immunoSEQ multiplex PCR; TCRdb's table is partial and in-frame only. The sample has 150,000 to 250,000 clones, about nine tenths seen once; the top ten hold 2% to 2.5%. This CDR3 contains 17 residues. In germline, CDR1 is LGHDT, CDR2 YNNKEL (reference sequence). The V gene end was trimmed by 0 bases and the J gene end by 4 bases; junction bases not matched to a gene: 9.

The TCR originated in a woman in her 30s who had recovered from COVID-19. The rearrangement joins TRBV3-1 (or the pseudogene TRBV3-2) to TRBJ2-4; TRBD1 matches at 7 bases. Sequencing was done on a sample of PBMCs or T cells enriched from blood (not recorded which). Here the CDR3 reads CASSQDHDRVKKNIQYF. In DNA form, the CDR3 reads TGTGCCAGCAGCCAAGATCACGACAGGGTAAAAAAAAACATTCAGTACTTC.